Each of the 10 T cell receptor beta chains below was sequenced from the same sample in a study of CD8 T cells in ankylosing spondylitis. General study findings and limits: One TCR beta motif, made up of eight highly homologous variants, appeared characteristic of ankylosing spondylitis blood.

In TCRdb, the 5' RACE reads were re-called with MiXCR into one record per CDR3 protein. The sample gives a few hundred thousand distinct CDR3 sequences, 15% to 20% of which show up once; about 42% is in the top ten. No antigen is known for these receptors. The source material was blood, either unsorted or a sorted T cell fraction (not recorded which). These receptors were obtained from a male donor with ankylosing spondylitis.

This clonotype showed up just a few times. The chain recombines TRBV27 with TRBJ2-1; 9 bases are shared with TRBD1. Germline CDR1 is MNHEY and CDR2 is SMNVEV (reference sequence). The CDR3 length is 16 residues. With 0 bases clipped from V and 7 bases from J, the junction kept 7 bases outside the gene matches. CDR3 nucleotide sequence: TGTGCCAGCAGTTTATCGAGGGACAGGGAGAGGAATGAGCAGTTCTTC. It specifies CASSLSRDRERNEQFF.

This clonotype has just a few counts. The rearrangement joins TRBV20-1 to TRBJ2-1, with D uncertain. The CDR3 extends over 13 amino acids. Germline V gives CDR1 DFQATT, CDR2 SNEGSKA (reference sequence). Trimming shortened V by 6 bases and J by 1 base, and 10 bases separated the two germline ends. Written as DNA, the CDR3 is TGCAGTGCAAGACGGAGTTCCTACAATGAGCAGTTCTTC. It codes for CSARRSSYNEQFF.

This clonotype has a handful of counts. The V call is TRBV4-3, the J call TRBJ2-3; 10 bases are shared with TRBD2. The CDR3 has 18 amino acids. CDR1 LGHNA and CDR2 YSLEER come from the germline V gene. V lost 0 bases and J lost 4; bases outside the gene matches: 10. CDR3 in amino acids: CASSQDLFLAGVSDTQYF. CDR3 bases: TGCGCCAGCAGCCAAGATCTTTTCCTAGCGGGAGTCTCAGATACGCAGTATTTT.

This chain uses TRBV7-9 with TRBJ2-3, with D uncertain. V was trimmed by 5 bases and J by 0 bases, leaving 18 bases between them. The CDR3 extends over 17 amino acids. Germline values: CDR1 SEHNR, CDR2 FQNEAQ (reference sequence). CDR3 sequence (DNA): TGTGCCAGCAGCCCAATCCTGGCCCCGACTAGCACAGATACGCAGTATTTT. It is translated as CASSPILAPTSTDTQYF.

The sample holds a few counts of this clonotype. The CDR3 bases are TGTGCCTGGAGTACCAATTTGGGTGATGGCTACACCTTC. Translating it yields CAWSTNLGDGYTF. This chain connects TRBV30 to TRBJ1-2; D not certain. Germline lookup yields CDR1 GTSNPN and CDR2 SVGIG (reference sequence). The CDR3 contains 13 residues. V gave up 2 bases and J gave up 6 bases, with 13 bases separating them.

V is TRBV5-6 and J is TRBJ1-1, with 7 bases aligning to TRBD1. V was pared by 3 bases and J by 0 bases, with 17 bases of the junction left unmatched. Germline V CDR1 and CDR2: SGHDT, YYEEEE. This CDR3 has 19 residues. The CDR3 is CASSSGRQGGVWMNTEAFF. The CDR3 DNA reads TGTGCCAGCAGCTCAGGACGGCAGGGGGGCGTTTGGATGAACACTGAAGCTTTCTTT.

The chain joins TRBV9 to TRBJ2-1; perhaps TRBD2 as D (6 bases). The ends were cut back, 0 bases at V and 5 bases at J, with 15 bases in the middle. The CDR3 consists of 16 residues. Germline CDR1 and CDR2: SGDLS and YYNGEE. This chain's CDR3 is CASSVAPGVGDNEQFF. The CDR3 DNA is TGTGCCAGCAGCGTAGCTCCGGGGGTGGGTGACAATGAGCAGTTCTTC.

The CDR3 region is CASSSTRDPQETQYF. Here the CDR3 DNA reads TGTGCCAGCAGCTCAACCCGGGACCCACAAGAGACCCAGTACTTC. V and J are TRBV11-2 and TRBJ2-5; D is tentatively TRBD1 or TRBD2 (5 bases each). The germline V and J ends were trimmed by 4 bases and 2 bases, with 14 bases remaining between them. Germline assignment: CDR1 SGHAT and CDR2 FQNNGV. This CDR3 has 15 residues.

The rearrangement uses TRBV5-1 and TRBJ1-2, with 8 bases fitting TRBD1. CDR1 and CDR2 from the germline V gene are SGHRS and YFSETQ. With V trimmed by 4 bases and J by 4 bases, 6 bases remained unmatched. This CDR3 spans 14 amino acids. The CDR3: CASSPEQGGYGYTF. DNA for the CDR3: TGCGCCAGCAGCCCGGAACAGGGGGGCTATGGCTACACCTTC.

This clonotype was recorded a few times. V and J are TRBV4-1 and TRBJ1-4, with D uncertain. There are 14 residues in the CDR3. Trimming removed 1 base at V and 3 bases at J, with 6 bases between. The germline CDR1 and CDR2 sequences are MGHRA and YSYEKL. DNA of the CDR3: TGCGCCAGCAGCCAAGGGGTCTCTAATGAAAAACTGTTTTTT. It encodes CASSQGVSNEKLFF.